The 11 T cell receptor beta chains listed next were all sequenced from one sample in a study of T cells in Graves' hyperthyroidism and ophthalmopathy. TCR beta CDR3 sequences were amplified from RNA transcripts. In the first-round RT-PCR of the TCR CDR3, the HTBI primer set was used. TCRdb redid the calling of the multiplex PCR reads with MiXCR, one entry per CDR3 protein. Of some 600,000 distinct CDR3 sequences in the sample, more than 11% were seen once. Material: blood. The source of these receptors is a woman in her twenties or thirties with Graves' hyperthyroidism that later progressed to Graves' ophthalmopathy.

The rearrangement uses TRBV29-1 and TRBJ1-2; TRBD1 is a possible D gene (6 bases). This CDR3 spans 12 amino acids. Between the trimmed V and J ends, which lost 8 bases and 8 bases, there was a span of 18 bases. CDR1 and CDR2 (germline): SQVTM, ANQGSEA. The CDR3 DNA sequence: TGCAGCCTCACCCAGGAGGGGGAAGGCTACACCTTC. Residues: CSLTQEGEGYTF.

In this sample, this clonotype turned up many times. The gene calls are TRBV9 and TRBJ2-1; TRBD2 matches at 8 bases. V lost 4 bases, J lost 6 bases, and 6 bases stayed unmatched. The CDR3 is 14 residues long. Germline-derived CDR1 and CDR2 are SGDLS and YYNGEE. The CDR3 here is CASSPTSGSNEQFF. The CDR3 DNA follows: TGTGCCAGCAGCCCAACGAGCGGGAGCAATGAGCAGTTCTTC.

This clonotype appeared many times. The DNA for the CDR3 is TGTGCCTGGGGACGCACAGGGGCTTATGAAGCTTTCTTT. Its protein product is CAWGRTGAYEAFF. The V call is TRBV30, the J call TRBJ1-1; 7 bases agree with TRBD1. In germline, CDR1 is GTSNPN, CDR2 SVGIG (reference sequence). The CDR3 is 13 amino acids. V lost 5 bases to trimming and J lost 7 bases; unmatched junction nucleotides: 10. Full variable domain (rest looked up from reference TRBV30 and TRBJ1-1): SQTIHQWPATLVQPVGSPLSLECTVEGTSNPNLYWYRQAAGRGLQLLFYSVGIGQISSEVPQNLSASRPQDRQFILSSKKLLLSDSGFYLCAWGRTGAYEAFFGQGTRLTVV.

This clonotype was seen ten or more times. The V and J genes are TRBV14 and TRBJ2-7; 9 positions match TRBD1. Germline V gene data show CDR1 as SGHDN and CDR2 as FVKESK. V lost 2 bases to trimming and J lost 1 base; unmatched junction nucleotides: 12. The CDR3 has 18 residues. CDR3 protein: CASSQFRFAGTGSYEQYF. The CDR3 nucleotides are TGTGCCAGCAGCCAATTTCGGTTCGCGGGGACAGGGTCCTACGAGCAGTACTTC.

This clonotype turned up a few times. The CDR3 protein is CASSSGLAGYTGELFF. For the CDR3, the DNA is TGTGCCAGTAGTTCAGGACTAGCGGGATACACCGGGGAGCTGTTTTTT. The J gene is TRBJ2-2, the V gene TRBV19; TRBD2 matches at 12 bases. With 5 bases clipped from V and 3 bases from J, the junction kept 4 bases outside the gene matches. Germline V gives CDR1 LNHDA, CDR2 SQIVND (reference sequence). This CDR3 is built from 16 residues.

This clonotype was counted many times. This chain joins TRBV2 and TRBJ2-1; 13 bases are shared with TRBD2. Trimming took 8 bases from V and 2 from J; bases not matched to a gene: 9. Germline CDR1 and CDR2: SNHLY and FYNNEI. The CDR3 totals 17 residues. Here the CDR3 reads CASHGLAGAGPYNEQFF. The CDR3 bases are TGTGCCAGCCACGGACTAGCGGGAGCCGGCCCCTACAATGAGCAGTTCTTC.

In its sample, this clonotype was seen many times. The rearrangement joins TRBV28 to TRBJ1-3; 7 bases line up with TRBD1. The J segment lost 2 bases and the V segment lost 4 bases, leaving 8 bases of the junction unmatched. The CDR3 contains 16 residues. In germline, CDR1 is MDHEN, CDR2 SYDVKM. For the CDR3, the DNA is TGTGCCAGCAGTTCCGTAATGCAGGGGGCTGGAAACACCATATATTTT. It translates to CASSSVMQGAGNTIYF. The full variable domain, completed using reference TRBV28 and TRBJ1-3, is DVKVTQSSRYLVKRTGEKVFLECVQDMDHENMFWYRQDPGLGLRLIYFSYDVKMKEKGDIPEGYSVSREKKERFSLILESASTNQTSMYLCASSSVMQGAGNTIYFGEGSWLTVV.

This clonotype showed up many times. V gene TRBV12-5 combines with J gene TRBJ2-2, with 11 nucleotides matching TRBD2. Losses at the gene ends were 6 bases for V and 7 bases for J; bases not matched to a gene: 7. The germline V gene encodes CDR1 LGHNT and CDR2 FRNRAP. The CDR3 is made up of 15 amino acids. CDR3 loop: CASGLTSGILGELFF. The DNA of the CDR3 is TGTGCTAGTGGCTTGACTAGCGGGATTCTCGGGGAGCTGTTTTTT.

This clonotype was found many times. The chain carries TRBV12-3 or TRBV12-4 and TRBJ2-7; TRBD2 aligns across 11 bases. The V and J ends lost 3 bases and 4 bases, in that order; junction bases with no gene match: 2. The CDR3 is 14 residues long. This chain's CDR3 is CASSLTSGTYEQYF. DNA for the CDR3: TGTGCCAGCAGTTTGACTAGCGGGACATACGAGCAGTACTTC.

CDR3 sequence reads: CASSEGDSRGVTF. CDR3 DNA: TGTGCCAGCAGTGAAGGGGATTCCCGAGGAGTCACCTTC. The rearrangement joins TRBV6-1 to TRBJ1-2, with D unresolved. Germline assignment: CDR1 MNHNS and CDR2 SASEGT. Trimming stripped 1 base from V and 13 bases from J, with 16 bases between. CDR3 length: 13 amino acids.

This clonotype was recorded many times. This rearrangement joins TRBV18 to TRBJ2-1, with D possibly being TRBD2 (5 bases). The V gene's germline CDR1 is KGHSH and CDR2 LQKENI. V lost 0 bases to trimming and J lost 9 bases, with 12 bases between them. This CDR3 is built from 14 residues. In DNA form, the CDR3 reads TGTGCCAGCTCACCACCGAGCGGACGATCTGAGCAGTTCTTC. It is translated as CASSPPSGRSEQFF. Full variable domain (remainder filled in from reference TRBV18 and TRBJ2-1): NAGVMQNPRHLVRRRGQEARLRCSPMKGHSHVYWYRQLPEEGLKFMVYLQKENIIDESGMPKERFSAEFPKEGPSILRIQQVVRGDSAAYFCASSPPSGRSEQFFGPGTRLTVL.